This T cell receptor beta chain was recorded in a study of long-term antiretroviral therapy in people with HIV. Study observations and caveats: Clonal populations expanded prior to ART predominated within the repertoire at all time points. The range of CDR3 lengths in HIV repertoires proved narrower than that found in controls.

V lost 6 bases, J lost 4 bases, and 10 bases lay in between. The CDR3 length is 14 residues. In germline, CDR1 is KGHSH, CDR2 LQKENI. The immunoSEQ assay was v3.0, run at survey level. Method: immunoSEQ multiplex PCR; TCRdb's copy keeps in-frame clones and lacks some. The table includes approximately 25,000 clones, about 86% detected once. Post-ART PBMC samples numbered at least two per donor, and pre-ART ones at least one. Comment on this clone: Its target is unknown.

The source was unsorted PBMCs, collected 1.2 years after starting antiretroviral therapy. The V call is TRBV18, the J call TRBJ1-6, with D unclear. This sequence was found in a man aged 50-59 years with HIV. CDR3 residues: CASSKLEYNSPLHF. The CDR3 coding sequence is TGTGCCAGCTCGAAACTCGAGTATAATTCACCCCTCCACTTT.